The 21 T cell receptor beta chains given below trace back to one sample, sequenced in a study of blood T cell repertoires in COVID-19. Generated by immunoSEQ multiplex PCR, the TCRdb table keeps only in-frame clones and is missing some. Of about 300,000 clones listed, more than 70% were seen once; the top ten hold about 1.7%. The material sequenced was peripheral blood. The receptors were gathered from a woman aged 50 to 60 with acute or convalescent COVID-19.

V is TRBV4-1 and J is TRBJ1-2; D remains ambiguous. Germline loops: CDR1 MGHRA, CDR2 YSYEKL. The CDR3 length is 15 residues. Trimming removed 2 bases at V and 0 bases at J, with 10 bases between. As DNA, the CDR3 is TGCGCCAGCAGCCAAAAAAATTCCGCTAACTATGGCTACACCTTC. This sequence encodes CASSQKNSANYGYTF.

The chain joins TRBV5-1 to TRBJ2-7, with 7 bases matching TRBD1. CDR1 is SGHRS, CDR2 YFSETQ, per germline. The junction had 10 bases not matched to a gene; V was cut back by 4 bases and J by 6 bases. CDR3 length equals 14 residues. CDR3 DNA sequence: TGCGCCAGCAGCCCACTCATGGACAGGCTCGAGCAGTACTTC. Translation gives CASSPLMDRLEQYF. Variable domain in full (rest from reference TRBV5-1 and TRBJ2-7): KAGVTQTPRYLIKTRGQQVTLSCSPISGHRSVSWYQQTPGQGLQFLFEYFSETQRNKGNFPGRFSGRQFSNSRSEMNVSTLELGDSALYLCASSPLMDRLEQYFGPGTRLTVT.

This clone appeared a single time. J is TRBJ2-1 and V is TRBV6-1; unclear D gene. Trimming took off 2 bases at V and 7 bases at J, with 6 bases between the two ends. The CDR3 consists of 12 residues. Germline V gives CDR1 MNHNS, CDR2 SASEGT. The CDR3 DNA sequence: TGTGCCAGCAGTGAATCAGGAAATGAGCAGTTCTTC. Translating it yields CASSESGNEQFF.

This chain connects TRBV6-5 to TRBJ1-1; no reliable D call. The V gene lost 5 bases and the J gene lost 1 base, with 8 bases spanning the gap. Looked up from germline, CDR1 is MNHEY and CDR2 is SVGAGI. CDR3 length: 13 amino acids. DNA of the CDR3: TGTGCCAGCAGTCCAGAGGGGAACACTGAAGCTTTCTTT. Protein: CASSPEGNTEAFF.

J is TRBJ2-3 and V is TRBV5-1; 7 bases match TRBD1. This CDR3 region has 13 residues. The V gene's germline CDR1 is SGHRS and CDR2 YFSETQ. V shed 4 bases, J shed 1 base, and the junction held 0 bases outside the gene matches. CDR3 amino acids: CASSGQGTDTQYF. CDR3 in DNA: TGCGCCAGCAGCGGACAGGGCACAGATACGCAGTATTTT.

This clone was observed once. This CDR3 is CATGGDLQETQYF. The DNA of the CDR3 is TGTGCCACCGGGGGGGACCTCCAAGAGACCCAGTACTTC. The V and J genes are TRBV24-1 and TRBJ2-5, with 7 bases that match TRBD2. V shed 9 bases, J shed 1 base, and the junction held 4 bases outside the gene matches. Germline V gene lookup returns CDR1 KGHDR and CDR2 SFDVKD. The CDR3 contains 13 residues.

The rearrangement uses TRBV19 and TRBJ2-1, with 9 bases lining up with TRBD1. Germline lookup yields CDR1 LNHDA and CDR2 SQIVND (reference sequence). The CDR3 length is 17 residues. Trimming removed 4 bases from V and 4 bases from J; junction bases left unmatched: 11. The DNA of the CDR3 is TGTGCCAGTAGTACCAAAAGACAGGGGGTTTGGTACAATGAGCAGTTCTTC. Translation: CASSTKRQGVWYNEQFF.

The CDR3 is CASSLVGVNTEAFF. The CDR3 region has the DNA TGCGCCAGCAGCTTGGTCGGGGTGAACACTGAAGCTTTCTTT. The rearrangement uses TRBV5-1 and TRBJ1-1, with D hard to call. Per the germline V gene, CDR1 is SGHRS and CDR2 is YFSETQ. The germline V and J ends were trimmed by 0 bases and 0 bases, with 6 bases remaining between them. The CDR3 sequence is 14 residues long.

The V gene is TRBV5-5, the J gene TRBJ1-2; 9 bases match TRBD1. The germline CDR1 and CDR2 sequences are SGHKS and YYEKEE (reference sequence). The CDR3 contains 14 residues. The ends lost 5 bases at V and 2 bases at J; junction bases unmatched: 4. CDR3 nucleotides: TGTGCCAGCAGTGAGGACAGGGGCAACTATGGCTACACCTTC. The encoded protein is CASSEDRGNYGYTF.

This rearrangement joins TRBV6-1 to TRBJ2-3, with a tentative D call TRBD2 (6 bases). Germline V gives CDR1 MNHNS, CDR2 SASEGT. Trimming took off 2 bases at V and 4 bases at J, with 16 bases between the two ends. CDR3 length: 16 residues. The chain's CDR3 is CASSEMVETGADTQYF. The CDR3 nucleotides read TGTGCCAGCAGTGAAATGGTTGAGACGGGGGCAGATACGCAGTATTTT.

V usage is TRBV12-3 or TRBV12-4 and J usage is TRBJ1-1; D uncertain. With 5 bases removed from V and 6 bases from J, the gap between germline ends came to 13 bases. The CDR3 extends over 13 amino acids. CDR3 residues: CASSVTARAEAFF. The CDR3 DNA follows: TGTGCCAGCAGTGTTACAGCGAGGGCTGAAGCTTTCTTT.

The chain employs TRBV7-6 and TRBJ2-7; possibly TRBD2 for D (5 bases). V lost 0 bases to trimming and J lost 4 bases, with 16 bases between them. The CDR3 is 16 residues long. Germline assignment: CDR1 SGHVS and CDR2 FNYEAQ. Written as DNA, the CDR3 is TGTGCCAGCAGCTTAGCGTGGCGAGGTCGGGGTTACGAGCAGTACTTC. This sequence encodes CASSLAWRGRGYEQYF.

The chain combines TRBV25-1 with TRBJ1-2; 9 bases are shared with TRBD1. Looked up from germline, CDR1 is MGHDK and CDR2 is SYGVNS. The ends lost 4 bases at V and 7 bases at J; junction bases unmatched: 4. This CDR3 is built from 13 residues. The CDR3 nucleotides are TGTGCCAGCAGTGGACAGGGGGTTAGTGGCTACACCTTC. Its translation: CASSGQGVSGYTF.

Worth noting for this clone: One end of the junction does not line up with germline, which may come from a read error. V is TRBV6-4 and J is TRBJ2-1; 7 positions agree with TRBD1. The CDR3 covers 13 residues. Germline V lookup: CDR1 MRHNA, CDR2 SNTAGT. CDR3 sequence (DNA): TGTGCCAGCAGTTCACACCGGGACAGCCCCAAGCTCTTC. It yields the protein CASSSHRDSPKLF.

CDR3 protein: CASSFYRDTTSYEQYF. The CDR3 bases are TGTGCCAGCAGCTTCTACCGGGACACCACCTCCTACGAGCAGTACTTC. This chain uses TRBV11-1 with TRBJ2-7; TRBD1 is a possible D gene (6 bases). Germline-derived CDR1 and CDR2 are SGHAT and FQDESV (reference sequence). Trimming pared 3 bases from V and 0 bases from J, leaving 15 bases between. The CDR3 loop spans 16 amino acids. The variable domain in full, completed from reference TRBV11-1 and TRBJ2-7, reads EAEVAQSPRYKITEKSQAVAFWCDPISGHATLYWYRQILGQGPELLVQFQDESVVDDSQLPKDRFSAERLKGVDSTLKIQPAELGDSAMYLCASSFYRDTTSYEQYFGPGTRLTVT.

V and J are TRBV4-1 and TRBJ2-1, with D maybe TRBD1 (5 bases). The CDR3 length is 14 residues. The germline V gene encodes CDR1 MGHRA and CDR2 YSYEKL. V lost 1 base to trimming and J lost 13 bases, with 17 bases between them. The CDR3 reads CASSQGSPGAVQFF. The DNA for the CDR3 is TGCGCCAGCAGCCAAGGCTCACCTGGGGCAGTTCAGTTCTTC.

The chain joins TRBV14 to TRBJ2-5; tentative D call: TRBD2 (6 bases). Germline-derived CDR1 and CDR2 are SGHDN and FVKESK. The CDR3 runs 13 residues. Trimming shortened V by 1 base and J by 4 bases, and 7 bases separated the two germline ends. CDR3 residues: CASSQVGGETQYF. Here the CDR3 DNA reads TGTGCCAGCAGCCAAGTGGGAGGAGAGACCCAGTACTTC.

This clone has more than one count but fewer than ten. The chain uses TRBV5-1 and TRBJ2-7; D possibly corresponds to TRBD1 (6 bases). Trimming took off 4 bases at V and 0 bases at J, with 17 bases between the two ends. The CDR3 consists of 16 residues. Germline V CDR1 and CDR2: SGHRS, YFSETQ. The CDR3 is CASSQPFDRTSYEQYF. The CDR3, as DNA: TGCGCCAGCAGCCAGCCGTTTGACAGGACCTCCTACGAGCAGTACTTC.

The V call is TRBV5-1, the J call TRBJ2-7; D may be TRBD1 (5 bases). The germline V and J ends were trimmed by 2 bases and 0 bases, with 9 bases remaining between them. Germline CDR1 reads SGHRS; CDR2 reads YFSETQ. The CDR3 is made up of 14 amino acids. CDR3 nucleotide sequence: TGCGCCAGCAGCTTCGGGCAGGGCTCCTACGAGCAGTACTTC. Its translation is CASSFGQGSYEQYF.

The V call is TRBV28, the J call TRBJ1-1, with a tentative D call TRBD1 (5 bases). Trimming took 1 base from V and 6 from J, leaving 12 bases between them. There are 14 residues in the CDR3. The germline gives CDR1 MDHEN, CDR2 SYDVKM. Written as DNA, the CDR3 is TGTGCCAGCAGTTTATACGGGGGTAGGGCTGAAGCTTTCTTT. Translated, it gives CASSLYGGRAEAFF. The full variable domain, rest sourced from reference TRBV28 and TRBJ1-1, is DVKVTQSSRYLVKRTGEKVFLECVQDMDHENMFWYRQDPGLGLRLIYFSYDVKMKEKGDIPEGYSVSREKKERFSLILESASTNQTSMYLCASSLYGGRAEAFFGQGTRLTVV.

The chain employs TRBV7-2 and TRBJ2-3; 12 nucleotides match TRBD1. The CDR3 totals 15 residues. Per germline, CDR1 SGHTA and CDR2 FQGNSA. J gave up 4 bases and V 7 bases, and 6 bases lay outside the gene matches. CDR3 coding DNA: TGTGCCAGCACGCCGGGACAGGGGGCATCAGATACGCAGTATTTT. Translated: CASTPGQGASDTQYF.